The TCR beta chain under discussion was sequenced for a study of low-dose radiotherapy and immunotherapy resistance in tumors. Overall study context: Cohort 1 patients were irradiated with 0.5 Gy fractions every 2 weeks to 6.5 Gy total. Every two weeks, one day ahead of radiation and immunotherapy, cyclophosphamide 200 mg/m2 was given (intravenously). It was 1 Gy per fraction every two weeks that Cohort 2 received, adding up to 13 Gy over 26 weeks.

As for time point: before trial treatment. cDNA synthesis used a TRAV/TRBV-specific primer set for both chains. TCR amplification used 20 to 25 PCR cycles, a constant-region primer and a V-primer adapter. In vitro transcription was used to amplify the isolated mRNA. TCRdb ran MiXCR on the reads and lists one entry per CDR3 protein. The sample lists around 83,000 distinct CDR3 sequences; under 20% were seen once. This clonotype was observed many times. Sequences were derived from PBMCs, sampled before treatment. The sequence came from a male donor with prostate cancer.

In DNA, the CDR3 is TGCGCCAGCAGCTTGGCCCTCGGCACCGGGGAGCTGTTTTTT. Translation: CASSLALGTGELFF. The chain recombines TRBV5-1 with TRBJ2-2; D is uncertain. Trimming took 0 bases from V and 4 from J, leaving 7 bases between them. This CDR3 is 14 amino acids long. Germline values: CDR1 SGHRS, CDR2 YFSETQ. Based on the CDR3 plus reference TRBV5-1 and TRBJ2-2, the full variable domain is KAGVTQTPRYLIKTRGQQVTLSCSPISGHRSVSWYQQTPGQGLQFLFEYFSETQRNKGNFPGRFSGRQFSNSRSEMNVSTLELGDSALYLCASSLALGTGELFFGEGSRLTVL.